This entry lists 26 T cell receptor beta chains sequenced from one sample in a study of identical twins (dated by TCRdb to 2016 to 2017). Receptor libraries were prepared by 5' RACE. These reads were obtained on an Illumina HiSeq 2000. TCRdb trimmed the raw reads at Q25, called clones with MiXCR and kept productive beta chains. Rows are combined by CDR3 protein, so each entry shows the most common genes and DNA. This sample comprises 500,000 to 600,000 distinct CDR3 sequences, about 20% of them detected only once. About 0.91% of the sample comes from the top ten. The same specimen was also included in a second study, on T cells expressing NK-cell markers.

The sample taken for sequencing was CD4+ T cells sorted from blood. These receptors all stem from a woman aged 18-29 years in good health.

This clonotype was detected only a few times. The CDR3 bases are TGCAGTGCTAGCGACTTCGCCTCCAATGAGCAGTTCTTC. Amino acids: CSASDFASNEQFF. The V gene is TRBV20-1, the J gene TRBJ2-1, with unresolved D. Trimming pared 3 bases from V and 6 bases from J, leaving 12 bases between. The CDR3 covers 13 residues. Germline assignment: CDR1 DFQATT and CDR2 SNEGSKA (reference sequence).

The chain recombines TRBV12-3 or TRBV12-4 with TRBJ2-5, with a weak D call TRBD1 (5 bases). CDR3 length: 15 residues. V was pared by 0 bases and J by 9 bases, with 17 bases between. For the CDR3, the DNA is TGTGCCAGCAGTTTAGCGTGGGGATCCCACAGGTCCCAGTACTTC. Encoded protein: CASSLAWGSHRSQYF.

This clonotype was counted a few times. The chain recombines TRBV20-1 with TRBJ2-4, with D maybe TRBD2 (6 bases). V was pared by 0 bases and J by 10 bases, with 13 bases between. The CDR3 covers 13 residues. Germline V gene lookup returns CDR1 DFQATT and CDR2 SNEGSKA (reference sequence). The CDR3 DNA reads as TGCAGTGCTAGAGAGGCTAATGGGGGGATTCAGTACTTC. Amino acid sequence: CSAREANGGIQYF.

This chain links TRBV6-1 with TRBJ1-6; D uncertain. There are 15 residues in the CDR3. V lost 5 bases and J 0 bases, leaving 8 bases between the germline ends. Germline values: CDR1 MNHNS, CDR2 SASEGT. CDR3 coding DNA: TGTGCCAGCAGTAGTGATAGCTCCTATAATTCACCCCTCCACTTT. It codes for CASSSDSSYNSPLHF.

V usage is TRBV12-3 or TRBV12-4 and J usage is TRBJ2-5; 8 bases agree with TRBD2. The length of the CDR3 is 14 residues. The V segment lost 2 bases and the J segment 4 bases; nucleotides outside the gene matches: 3. CDR3 amino acids: CASSLLLAAETQYF. The CDR3 DNA is TGTGCCAGCAGTTTACTACTAGCGGCAGAGACCCAGTACTTC.

This clonotype has more than one count but fewer than ten. This chain links TRBV20-1 with TRBJ2-2; D call uncertain. Germline V lookup: CDR1 DFQATT, CDR2 SNEGSKA (reference sequence). This CDR3 contains 15 residues. Trimming cost V 0 bases and J 2 bases, with 10 bases left between them. The CDR3: CSARDPRTNTGELFF. CDR3 nucleotides: TGCAGTGCTAGAGATCCTCGGACCAACACCGGGGAGCTGTTTTTT.

The rearrangement joins TRBV7-9 to TRBJ2-1; no definite D call. The V and J ends lost 2 bases and 12 bases respectively, with 17 bases between them. CDR1 and CDR2 from the germline V gene are SEHNR and FQNEAQ (reference sequence). This CDR3 is 14 amino acids long. The CDR3: CASSLSSLGSGQFF. The CDR3 DNA sequence: TGTGCCAGCAGCTTAAGTTCTCTGGGATCCGGGCAGTTCTTC. Together with reference TRBV7-9 and TRBJ2-1, the CDR3 gives the full variable domain: DTGVSQNPRHKITKRGQNVTFRCDPISEHNRLYWYRQTLGQGPEFLTYFQNEAQLEKSRLLSDRFSAERPKGSFSTLEIQRTEQGDSAMYLCASSLSSLGSGQFFGPGTRLTVL.

A few counts support this clonotype. The chain combines TRBV27 with TRBJ2-3, with TRBD1 identical over 9 bases. V gave up 3 bases and J gave up 7 bases; unmatched junction bases: 14. Per germline, CDR1 MNHEY and CDR2 SMNVEV (reference sequence). This CDR3 contains 17 residues. DNA for the CDR3: TGTGCCAGCAGTTTGGGACCGGGACAGGGTTGGACAAATACGCAGTATTTT. Protein sequence: CASSLGPGQGWTNTQYF.

A few counts support this clonotype. The chain joins TRBV21-1 to TRBJ2-2. TRBV21-1 is a documented pseudogene. CDR3 size: 16 residues. CDR3 DNA: TGTGCCAGCAGCATTTCACGGACGTTGCCCGAAGGTGGGCTGTTTTTT. Protein: CASSISRTLPEGGLFF.

This clonotype was detected a few times. The chain joins TRBV5-1 to TRBJ2-7; D not certain. The CDR3 runs 14 residues. Germline assignment: CDR1 SGHRS and CDR2 YFSETQ. Deletions cut 4 bases from V and 1 base from J, with 12 bases between. The CDR3 spells CASSEIHGSYEQYF. The CDR3 DNA follows: TGCGCCAGCAGCGAAATCCACGGATCCTACGAGCAGTACTTC. The complete variable domain, with remaining parts taken from reference TRBV5-1 and TRBJ2-7, reads KAGVTQTPRYLIKTRGQQVTLSCSPISGHRSVSWYQQTPGQGLQFLFEYFSETQRNKGNFPGRFSGRQFSNSRSEMNVSTLELGDSALYLCASSEIHGSYEQYFGPGTRLTVT.

The chain joins TRBV6-4 to TRBJ2-3, with 7 nucleotides matching TRBD2. After removal of 7 bases from V and 4 bases from J, the junction contained 11 bases not matched to a gene. In germline, CDR1 is MRHNA, CDR2 SNTAGT. The CDR3 covers 15 residues. The CDR3 DNA reads TGTGCCAGCACTCTGGGCGGGAGTTTTGCAGATACGCAGTATTTT. Residues: CASTLGGSFADTQYF.

A remark on this clonotype: The junction and the germline gene differ at one end; a read error may be behind it. This chain connects TRBV10-3 to TRBJ2-1, with 7 nucleotides matching TRBD2. The CDR3 spans 16 residues. Germline assignment: CDR1 ENHRY and CDR2 SYGVKD. CDR3 nucleotides: TGTGCCATCAGTGACAATGTCCAGCGGGGCCGTAATGAGAAGTTCTTC. Translation: CAISDNVQRGRNEKFF.

This clonotype was recorded at least ten times. The V call is TRBV29-1, the J call TRBJ1-2; D gene ambiguous. The CDR3 has 16 amino acids. Germline V gene lookup returns CDR1 SQVTM and CDR2 ANQGSEA. Trimming removed 6 bases at V and 7 bases at J, with 27 bases between. CDR3 sequence reads: CSVEPSPGLLRGGYTF. The CDR3 DNA is TGCAGCGTCGAACCCAGTCCAGGACTATTAAGAGGTGGCTACACCTTC.

The gene calls are TRBV5-1 and TRBJ1-2; a possible D gene is TRBD1 (6 bases). Trimming left V 2 bases short and J 13 bases short, with 15 bases between. This CDR3 has 12 residues. Germline V gene sequence: CDR1 SGHRS, CDR2 YFSETQ. The CDR3 sequence is CASSFGQSGGTF. CDR3 nucleotides: TGCGCCAGCAGCTTTGGACAGTCAGGTGGCACCTTC. Full variable domain (remainder filled in from reference TRBV5-1 and TRBJ1-2): KAGVTQTPRYLIKTRGQQVTLSCSPISGHRSVSWYQQTPGQGLQFLFEYFSETQRNKGNFPGRFSGRQFSNSRSEMNVSTLELGDSALYLCASSFGQSGGTFGSGTRLTVV.

This clonotype has only a few counts. An end of the junction does not agree with germline; a read error may underlie this. V is TRBV12-3 or TRBV12-4 and J is TRBJ2-1, with TRBD2 matching over 11 bases. The CDR3 runs to 15 residues. CDR3 bases: TGTGCCAGCAATTTAGCCGGGACTAGCGGCAATGAGCAGTTCTTC. This sequence encodes CASNLAGTSGNEQFF.

In its sample, this clonotype was seen once. The chain couples TRBV2 to TRBJ2-2; 9 bases align to TRBD2. The length of the CDR3 is 14 residues. Trimming removed 5 bases from V and 7 bases from J; junction bases left unmatched: 5. Germline V gene data show CDR1 as SNHLY and CDR2 as FYNNEI. CDR3 DNA sequence: TGTGCCAGCAGTCCTAGCGGGATCATCGGGGAGCTGTTTTTT. Translated: CASSPSGIIGELFF.

CDR3 protein: CSVSGTVADTQYF. CDR3 bases: TGCAGCGTAAGTGGCACAGTTGCAGATACGCAGTATTTT. The chain recombines TRBV29-1 with TRBJ2-3; the D is unclear. Germline V CDR1 and CDR2: SQVTM, ANQGSEA. V lost 6 bases and J lost 4, with 14 bases in between. The CDR3 has 13 residues.

The chain is built from TRBV5-1 and TRBJ2-7; 9 nucleotides align to TRBD2. Germline V lookup: CDR1 SGHRS, CDR2 YFSETQ. This CDR3 contains 15 residues. After removal of 3 bases from V and 0 bases from J, the junction contained 4 bases not matched to a gene. The CDR3 loop reads CASSSGSGGSYEQYF. The CDR3 nucleotides are TGCGCCAGCAGCTCCGGTAGCGGGGGCTCCTACGAGCAGTACTTC.

There are a few counts of this clonotype. The V and J genes are TRBV20-1 and TRBJ1-5; D is unclear. Germline values: CDR1 DFQATT, CDR2 SNEGSKA (reference sequence). Between the trimmed V and J ends, which lost 7 bases and 1 base, there was a span of 11 bases. The CDR3 sequence is 13 residues long. CDR3 in amino acids: CSGKGGSNQPQHF. The CDR3 DNA sequence: TGCAGTGGTAAGGGCGGGAGCAATCAGCCCCAGCATTTT.

This clonotype appeared a few times. The rearrangement links TRBV18 to TRBJ1-6, with D possibly being TRBD1 (5 bases). This CDR3 contains 14 residues. Germline V gene sequence: CDR1 KGHSH, CDR2 LQKENI. V was shortened by 4 bases and J by 8 bases, with 12 bases between the two germline ends. The CDR3 bases are TGTGCCAGCTCACAAGGCGGGGGGGATTCACCCCTCCACTTT. Translation gives CASSQGGGDSPLHF.

This clonotype was found a few times. The chain carries TRBV6-5 and TRBJ1-1; unclear D gene. Germline loops: CDR1 MNHEY, CDR2 SVGAGI. V lost 2 bases, J lost 8 bases, and 12 bases lay in between. The CDR3 is 13 amino acids. CDR3 nucleotides: TGTGCCAGCAGTTACGGTCAGTGGAGGGAAGCTTTCTTT. Its translation is CASSYGQWREAFF.

In this sample, this clonotype turned up a few times. This chain joins TRBV6-2 or TRBV6-3 and TRBJ2-7; D not resolved. Germline CDR1 MNHEY, CDR2 SVGEGT. This CDR3 is built from 11 residues. V lost 4 bases and J 12 bases, leaving 13 bases between the germline ends. The chain's CDR3 is CASSFFLQLYF. The CDR3 DNA reads as TGTGCCAGCAGTTTCTTCCTACAATTGTACTTC.

This clonotype was seen a handful of times. V is TRBV5-5 and J is TRBJ1-5; TRBD1 is a possible D gene (5 bases). Germline V gene lookup returns CDR1 SGHKS and CDR2 YYEKEE (reference sequence). Trimming stripped 0 bases from V and 7 bases from J, with 11 bases between. The CDR3 sequence is 14 residues long. The CDR3 DNA reads TGTGCCAGCAGCTTGGCGCAGGGAGACCAGCCCCAGCATTTT. Its protein product is CASSLAQGDQPQHF. Variable domain in full (rest from reference TRBV5-5 and TRBJ1-5): DAGVTQSPTHLIKTRGQQVTLRCSPISGHKSVSWYQQVLGQGPQFIFQYYEKEERGRGNFPDRFSARQFPNYSSELNVNALLLGDSALYLCASSLAQGDQPQHFGDGTRLSIL.

The chain combines TRBV9 with TRBJ2-5, with 8 bases that match TRBD1. The germline V gene encodes CDR1 SGDLS and CDR2 YYNGEE. V lost 4 bases to trimming and J lost 5 bases; unmatched junction nucleotides: 7. The CDR3 extends over 14 amino acids. The CDR3 DNA reads as TGTGCCAGCAGCTGGGACAGGCACCCCGAGACCCAGTACTTC. As protein: CASSWDRHPETQYF.

This clonotype occurred a few times. The rearrangement uses TRBV5-5 and TRBJ2-5; D remains unclear. The CDR3 is 15 residues long. With 4 bases removed from V and 1 base from J, the gap between germline ends came to 14 bases. Germline V lookup: CDR1 SGHKS, CDR2 YYEKEE (reference sequence). The CDR3 nucleotides are TGTGCCAGCAGCACACGCGGACGGATCCAAGAGACCCAGTACTTC. It is translated as CASSTRGRIQETQYF.

CDR3 sequence (DNA): TGCGCCAGCAGCTTCAGTACGGGTGAGGGGACCCAGTACTTC. Translated, it gives CASSFSTGEGTQYF. The V call is TRBV5-1, the J call TRBJ2-5; possible D gene TRBD2, 5 bases. The ends were cut back, 2 bases at V and 7 bases at J, with 15 bases in the middle. Germline V CDR1 and CDR2: SGHRS, YFSETQ. The CDR3 consists of 14 residues.